These T cell receptor beta chains were read from a single sample in a study of human T cells and chemical hapten exposure. Via MiXCR, TCRdb re-called the RACE reads, giving one row per CDR3 protein. The table shows some 39,000 distinct CDR3 sequences, with about 7.6% occurring only once. Source: whole blood, taken in connection with sensitization to the hapten diphenylcyclopropenone (DPC). Receptor source: a woman in her fifties or sixties with alopecia areata. Some clones in this sample may be carry-over from other donors' samples. Both conserved end residues are part of each CDR3. Each record gives: CDR3 DNA, CDR3 protein, D gene, V gene, J gene, clone size. D genes are given only for firm matches. Size is stated for part of the rows, as once, few or many counts, or as a class when the clone is expanded.

CDR3nt: TGTGCCAGCACGGGTGCAGCGGGAGGGCAGTACCAAGAGACCCAGTACTTC
CDR3aa: CASTGAAGGQYQETQYF
d_gene: TRBD2
v_gene: TRBV2
j_gene: TRBJ2-5
abundance: few

CDR3nt: TGCAGTGCTAGAGTCCAAACGGGGGAGCAGTACTTC
CDR3aa: CSARVQTGEQYF
d_gene: NA
v_gene: TRBV20-1
j_gene: TRBJ2-7
abundance: NA

CDR3nt: TGTGCCATCAGTGCGGGAGATACGCAGTATTTT
CDR3aa: CAISAGDTQYF
d_gene: NA
v_gene: TRBV10-3
j_gene: TRBJ2-3
abundance: once

CDR3nt: TGTGCCACCAGCAGAGATGCCCCAGGGAGAGGGGAGGAGACCCAGTACTTC
CDR3aa: CATSRDAPGRGEETQYF
d_gene: NA
v_gene: TRBV15
j_gene: TRBJ2-5
abundance: few

CDR3nt: TGTGCCAGCAGCTTAGCGAACGAGCAGTACTTC
CDR3aa: CASSLANEQYF
d_gene: NA
v_gene: TRBV7-8
j_gene: TRBJ2-7
abundance: many

CDR3nt: TGTGCCAGCAGTTTTTGGCGGTACCACGAGCAGTTCTTC
CDR3aa: CASSFWRYHEQFF
d_gene: NA
v_gene: TRBV28
j_gene: TRBJ2-1
abundance: many

CDR3nt: TGCGCCAGCAGCTTGGAGACAGGGCTAGCCGAGCAGTACTTC
CDR3aa: CASSLETGLAEQYF
d_gene: TRBD1
v_gene: TRBV5-1
j_gene: TRBJ2-7
abundance: many

CDR3nt: TGTGCCAGCAGCTTAACCCCCCTACAGGGGGCGTTAAACATTCAGTACTTC
CDR3aa: CASSLTPLQGALNIQYF
d_gene: TRBD1
v_gene: TRBV7-3
j_gene: TRBJ2-4
abundance: many

CDR3nt: TGCAGCCCCGAGGGGGACAGGAGAGCTAACTATGGCTACACCTTC
CDR3aa: CSPEGDRRANYGYTF
d_gene: TRBD1
v_gene: TRBV29-1
j_gene: TRBJ1-2
abundance: many

CDR3nt: TGTGCCAGCGTGCGGGCAGGTCGGACTAATGAAAAACTGTTTTTT
CDR3aa: CASVRAGRTNEKLFF
d_gene: NA
v_gene: TRBV7-8
j_gene: TRBJ1-4
abundance: many

CDR3nt: TGTGCCAGCAGCTTAGGTGGCAGGATCTACGAGCAGTACTTC
CDR3aa: CASSLGGRIYEQYF
d_gene: NA
v_gene: TRBV7-2
j_gene: TRBJ2-7
abundance: many

CDR3nt: TGTGCCATCAGTGACCGGAAACGGGACTCCACAGATATGCAGTATTTT
CDR3aa: CAISDRKRDSTDMQYF
d_gene: NA
v_gene: TRBV10-3
j_gene: TRBJ2-3
abundance: few

CDR3nt: TGTGCCAGCAGCTTAGAGCAAGAGACCCAGTACTTC
CDR3aa: CASSLEQETQYF
d_gene: NA
v_gene: TRBV11-2
j_gene: TRBJ2-5
abundance: many

CDR3nt: TGTGCCAGCAGCCCACCGGGCCAGCGCAATGAGCAGTTCTTC
CDR3aa: CASSPPGQRNEQFF
d_gene: NA
v_gene: TRBV11-3
j_gene: TRBJ2-1
abundance: NA

CDR3nt: TGTGCCAGCAGCTTAGGTGCCAACCAAGAGACCCAGTACTTC
CDR3aa: CASSLGANQETQYF
d_gene: NA
v_gene: TRBV7-6
j_gene: TRBJ2-5
abundance: many

CDR3nt: TGTGCCAGCAGCTCGGGACTAGCGGGAGGAGAAAACATTCAGTACTTC
CDR3aa: CASSSGLAGGENIQYF
d_gene: TRBD2
v_gene: TRBV7-3
j_gene: TRBJ2-4
abundance: few

CDR3nt: TGCAGTGCTACTCACCGGGAAACTTACAATGAGCAGTTCTTC
CDR3aa: CSATHRETYNEQFF
d_gene: NA
v_gene: TRBV20-1
j_gene: TRBJ2-1
abundance: few

CDR3nt: TGTGCCAGCAGCTTGGCGGGGACTACTAACTATGGCTACACCTTC
CDR3aa: CASSLAGTTNYGYTF
d_gene: NA
v_gene: TRBV5-4
j_gene: TRBJ1-2
abundance: medium-sized

CDR3nt: TGTGCAAGTCGCCCGGGCAACAGGGGGCCCGGGTACCAAGAGACCCAGTACTTC
CDR3aa: CASRPGNRGPGYQETQYF
d_gene: NA
v_gene: TRBV12-2
j_gene: TRBJ2-5
abundance: few

CDR3nt: TGCGCCAGCAGCCAAGATCCAGGGAACAATGAGCAGTTCTTC
CDR3aa: CASSQDPGNNEQFF
d_gene: NA
v_gene: TRBV4-1
j_gene: TRBJ2-1
abundance: many

CDR3nt: TGTGCCAGCAGCTTAGTGGTGGGAGGGCCTGGGGAGCAGTACTTC
CDR3aa: CASSLVVGGPGEQYF
d_gene: TRBD2
v_gene: TRBV7-8
j_gene: TRBJ2-7
abundance: many

CDR3nt: TGTGCCAGCAGCACTAGACAGGGCACCGGGGAGCTGTTTTTT
CDR3aa: CASSTRQGTGELFF
d_gene: TRBD1
v_gene: TRBV7-3
j_gene: TRBJ2-2
abundance: many

CDR3nt: TGCGCCAGCCCTGGGACAACAAGCAATCAGCCCCAGCATTTT
CDR3aa: CASPGTTSNQPQHF
d_gene: NA
v_gene: TRBV23-1
j_gene: TRBJ1-5
abundance: many

CDR3nt: TGCAGCGTTGACCCAATGAGCGGGAGGGCCCGTAGTGAGCAGTTCTTC
CDR3aa: CSVDPMSGRARSEQFF
d_gene: TRBD2
v_gene: TRBV29-1
j_gene: TRBJ2-1
abundance: many

CDR3nt: TGTGCCAGCAGCGCCCCTCGAGGCATCACCGGGGAGCTGTTTTTT
CDR3aa: CASSAPRGITGELFF
d_gene: NA
v_gene: TRBV9
j_gene: TRBJ2-2
abundance: many

CDR3nt: TGTGCCAGCAGCTTATTCTTATCTGGGGCCAACGTCCTGACTTTC
CDR3aa: CASSLFLSGANVLTF
d_gene: NA
v_gene: TRBV7-9
j_gene: TRBJ2-6
abundance: many

CDR3nt: TGTGCCAGCAGCCCGGGAGGGACGGAGACCCAGTACTTC
CDR3aa: CASSPGGTETQYF
d_gene: TRBD2
v_gene: TRBV9
j_gene: TRBJ2-5
abundance: NA

CDR3nt: TGCAGCGTGGCGGGGCATAGCAATCAGCCCCAGCATTTT
CDR3aa: CSVAGHSNQPQHF
d_gene: NA
v_gene: TRBV29-1
j_gene: TRBJ1-5
abundance: NA

CDR3nt: TGTGCCAGCAGCTTAATAGGACTAGCGGGAGGGCTAAGCAATGAGCAGTTCTTC
CDR3aa: CASSLIGLAGGLSNEQFF
d_gene: TRBD2
v_gene: TRBV7-3
j_gene: TRBJ2-1
abundance: many

CDR3nt: TGTGCCAGCAGCTTAGAGGACTTCTACAATGAGCAGTTCTTC
CDR3aa: CASSLEDFYNEQFF
d_gene: NA
v_gene: TRBV11-2
j_gene: TRBJ2-1
abundance: few

CDR3nt: TGTGCCAGCAAAAAACAGGGGATGTCAGATACGCAGTATTTT
CDR3aa: CASKKQGMSDTQYF
d_gene: TRBD1
v_gene: TRBV6-5
j_gene: TRBJ2-3
abundance: many

CDR3nt: TGCAGTGCTAGACCCGGCCAGGCCCGTCAGAACACTGAAGCTTTCTTT
CDR3aa: CSARPGQARQNTEAFF
d_gene: NA
v_gene: TRBV20-1
j_gene: TRBJ1-1
abundance: many

CDR3nt: TGTGCCAGCAGCGGGACGACCCTATCGAACACCGGGGAGCTGTTTTTT
CDR3aa: CASSGTTLSNTGELFF
d_gene: NA
v_gene: TRBV7-2
j_gene: TRBJ2-2
abundance: many

CDR3nt: TGTGCCACCAGTGACACCGGACAGGGGAGGACCTACGAGCAGTACTTC
CDR3aa: CATSDTGQGRTYEQYF
d_gene: TRBD1
v_gene: TRBV24-1
j_gene: TRBJ2-7
abundance: many

CDR3nt: TGTGCCTGGAGCCGACTCTATCCCTCCACAGATACGCAGTATTTT
CDR3aa: CAWSRLYPSTDTQYF
d_gene: NA
v_gene: TRBV30
j_gene: TRBJ2-3
abundance: many

CDR3nt: TGCAGCGTTCTTGACACCTACGGCGGCTACACCTTC
CDR3aa: CSVLDTYGGYTF
d_gene: NA
v_gene: TRBV29-1
j_gene: TRBJ1-2
abundance: many

CDR3nt: TGCGCCAGCAGCTTGGGCGCAGGGGCGGATAATTCACCCCTCCACTTT
CDR3aa: CASSLGAGADNSPLHF
d_gene: NA
v_gene: TRBV5-1
j_gene: TRBJ1-6
abundance: many

CDR3nt: TGTGCCGGGGGAAGAGGGGAAAAACTGTTTTTT
CDR3aa: CAGGRGEKLFF
d_gene: NA
v_gene: TRBV28
j_gene: TRBJ1-4
abundance: few

CDR3nt: TGTGCCAGCAGCTTAGGGCAGCTTAGCAATCAGCCCCAGCATTTT
CDR3aa: CASSLGQLSNQPQHF
d_gene: NA
v_gene: TRBV7-9
j_gene: TRBJ1-5
abundance: many

CDR3nt: TGCAGTGCTACGCAGAGTTTCCCTGGAGCTTTCTTT
CDR3aa: CSATQSFPGAFF
d_gene: NA
v_gene: TRBV20-1
j_gene: TRBJ1-1
abundance: many

CDR3nt: TGCAGTGCTAGAGATCGCGGGACAGGGTCCCCCGAGCAGTACTTC
CDR3aa: CSARDRGTGSPEQYF
d_gene: TRBD1
v_gene: TRBV20-1
j_gene: TRBJ2-7
abundance: medium-sized

CDR3nt: TGTGCCAGCAGCCGAAGGGGTGGAGATACGCAGTATTTT
CDR3aa: CASSRRGGDTQYF
d_gene: NA
v_gene: TRBV7-9
j_gene: TRBJ2-3
abundance: many

CDR3nt: TGTGCCAGCACTGGACAGAGGGTTAGCTCTGGGGCCAACGTCCTGACTTTC
CDR3aa: CASTGQRVSSGANVLTF
d_gene: NA
v_gene: TRBV6-6
j_gene: TRBJ2-6
abundance: NA

CDR3nt: TGTGCCAGCAGCCACGGGACACCTGAAGCTTTCTTT
CDR3aa: CASSHGTPEAFF
d_gene: NA
v_gene: TRBV6-6
j_gene: TRBJ1-1
abundance: many

CDR3nt: TGTGCCAGCAGTTCCATTGGGCCTTATAATTCACCCCTCCACTTT
CDR3aa: CASSSIGPYNSPLHF
d_gene: NA
v_gene: TRBV12-3/TRBV12-4
j_gene: TRBJ1-6
abundance: many

CDR3nt: TGTGCCAGCAGCTTACGACAGGGAGGGACTGAAGCTTTCTTT
CDR3aa: CASSLRQGGTEAFF
d_gene: TRBD1
v_gene: TRBV7-2
j_gene: TRBJ1-1
abundance: many

CDR3nt: TGCGCCAGCACCACCCAGACTAGCGGGATCCCCCAAGAGACCCAGTACTTC
CDR3aa: CASTTQTSGIPQETQYF
d_gene: TRBD2
v_gene: TRBV5-1
j_gene: TRBJ2-5
abundance: many

CDR3nt: TGTGCCAGCAGTCCCGACAGGACTGGCTACACCTTC
CDR3aa: CASSPDRTGYTF
d_gene: NA
v_gene: TRBV28
j_gene: TRBJ1-2
abundance: few

CDR3nt: TGTGCCAGCAGCTTAGGCGGACAGGGGGCGAGAACCGGGGAGCTGTTTTTT
CDR3aa: CASSLGGQGARTGELFF
d_gene: TRBD1
v_gene: TRBV11-3
j_gene: TRBJ2-2
abundance: NA

CDR3nt: TGTGCCAGCTCACCAGGAGATGAAAAACTGTTTTTT
CDR3aa: CASSPGDEKLFF
d_gene: NA
v_gene: TRBV18
j_gene: TRBJ1-4
abundance: many

CDR3nt: TGTGCCAGTAGTACGGGGACGGCCTCCTACGAGCAGTACTTC
CDR3aa: CASSTGTASYEQYF
d_gene: NA
v_gene: TRBV19
j_gene: TRBJ2-7
abundance: many

CDR3nt: TGCAGTGCCCCGGGACTAGCGGGAGGCACAGATACGCAGTATTTT
CDR3aa: CSAPGLAGGTDTQYF
d_gene: TRBD2
v_gene: TRBV20-1
j_gene: TRBJ2-3
abundance: few

CDR3nt: TGCAGCGTTGCTTTGAGGACAGGGGGCGTGAGAGAAATGAACACTGAAGCTTTCTTT
CDR3aa: CSVALRTGGVREMNTEAFF
d_gene: TRBD1
v_gene: TRBV29-1
j_gene: TRBJ1-1
abundance: many